The source of this TCR beta chain is a study of beta chain features in type 1 diabetes. Notes on the study in general: Type 1 diabetes patients had moderately but significantly shorter TCRB CDR3s in all four CD4+ subsets. High TCR expression in some cells could lead to their over-representation in cDNA sequencing. Patients and controls would be equally affected if PCR favored shorter templates.

Every bit of the isolated RNA underwent reverse transcription, so sequencing read expressed TCRB transcripts. Using immunoSEQ multiplex PCR, the repertoire was profiled, and TCRdb retains in-frame clones only, with some absent. The repertoire includes 300,000 to 350,000 clones, around 19% of them detected once, and 0.044% sits in the top ten. This clone was seen a handful of times. The antigen is undetermined. V was pared by 4 bases and J by 9 bases, with 14 bases between. Germline assignment: CDR1 SGDLS and CDR2 YYNGEE. The CDR3 is 14 residues long. The receptor's source is a woman between 18 and 29 years old in good health. The rearrangement uses TRBV9 and TRBJ1-6, with a possible D match to TRBD1 (5 bases). The material sequenced was naive CD4+ T cells from blood. The CDR3 spells CASSLLGQGSPLHF. CDR3 coding DNA: TGTGCCAGCAGCCTCCTTGGACAAGGTTCACCCCTCCACTTT.